Sequencing of this T cell receptor (beta chain) was carried out in a study of T cells in Graves' hyperthyroidism and ophthalmopathy. The investigators amplified TCR beta CDR3 regions from RNA transcripts. The TCR CDR3 was amplified in a first-round RT-PCR using the HTBI primer set. TCRdb analysed the multiplex PCR reads with MiXCR anew, one entry per CDR3 protein. The sample comprises approximately 600,000 distinct CDR3 sequences, approximately 15% of which are singletons, and roughly 5.5% rests with the top ten. This clonotype was recorded many times. Its antigen remains unknown. The V and J ends lost 0 bases and 3 bases respectively, with 18 bases between them. Germline values: CDR1 SGHNT, CDR2 YENEEA. CDR3 length: 17 amino acids. Overall study results and limits: In the blood, most expanded thyroid clonotypes above 0.001 appeared as well. Through a model of 13 V-J features, ophthalmopathy was separated from stable hyperthyroidism.

The sequenced sample consisted of blood. J is TRBJ2-7 and V is TRBV11-3, with D uncertain. This TCR was recovered from a young woman with Graves' hyperthyroidism that later progressed to Graves' ophthalmopathy. Here the CDR3 reads CASSLDSLPGVGYEQYF. The CDR3 bases are TGTGCCAGCAGCTTAGATTCCCTCCCCGGAGTGGGCTACGAGCAGTACTTC.